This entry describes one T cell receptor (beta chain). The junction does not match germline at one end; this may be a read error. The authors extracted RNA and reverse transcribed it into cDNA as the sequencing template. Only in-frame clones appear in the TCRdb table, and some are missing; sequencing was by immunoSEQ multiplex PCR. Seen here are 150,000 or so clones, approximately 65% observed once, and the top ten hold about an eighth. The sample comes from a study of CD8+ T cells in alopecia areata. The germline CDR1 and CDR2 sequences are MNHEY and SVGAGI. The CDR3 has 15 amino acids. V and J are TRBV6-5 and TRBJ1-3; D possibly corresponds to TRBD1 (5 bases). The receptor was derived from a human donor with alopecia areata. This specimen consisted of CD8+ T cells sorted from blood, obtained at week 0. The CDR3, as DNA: TGTGCCAGCAGCCCAGACAGTTCCTCTGGAAACACCGTATATTTT. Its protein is CASSPDSSSGNTVYF.